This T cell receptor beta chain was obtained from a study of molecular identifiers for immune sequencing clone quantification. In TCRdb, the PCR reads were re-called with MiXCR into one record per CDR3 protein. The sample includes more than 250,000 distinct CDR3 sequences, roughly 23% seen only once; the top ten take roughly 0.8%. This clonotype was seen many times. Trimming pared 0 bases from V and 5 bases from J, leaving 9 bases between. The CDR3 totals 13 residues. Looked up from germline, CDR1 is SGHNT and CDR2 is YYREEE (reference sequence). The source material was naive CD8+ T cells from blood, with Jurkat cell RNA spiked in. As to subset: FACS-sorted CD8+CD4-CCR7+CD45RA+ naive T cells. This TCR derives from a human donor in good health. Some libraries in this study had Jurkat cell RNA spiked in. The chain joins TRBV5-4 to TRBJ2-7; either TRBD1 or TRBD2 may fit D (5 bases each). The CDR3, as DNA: TGTGCCAGCAGCTTGGGTTGGGGGAACGAGCAGTACTTC. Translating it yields CASSLGWGNEQYF.